The clone carrying this TCR beta chain was observed a few times. CDR1 SGHTA and CDR2 FQGNSA come from the germline V gene. This CDR3 region has 15 residues. V lost 1 base to trimming and J lost 5 bases; unmatched junction nucleotides: 5. This sample is part of a study of T-cell memory formation after mild COVID-19. TCRdb itself ran the 5' RACE reads through MiXCR, one entry per CDR3 protein. The sample shows around 200,000 distinct CDR3 sequences, roughly 27% of them seen only once. Source material: PBMCs or a T cell subset sorted from them (not recorded which). This rearrangement joins TRBV7-2 to TRBJ2-1; TRBD2 matches 7 bases. The clonotype comes from an adult woman who had mild COVID-19 (a few samples of this study predate the infection). Cell type and time point are not known. DNA for the CDR3: TGTGCCAGCAGCTTAGGTCCTCTAGCGGACAATGAGCAGTTCTTC. It translates to CASSLGPLADNEQFF.